Listed below are T cell receptor beta chains from one sample, sequenced in a study of blood T cell repertoires in COVID-19. TCRdb's copy holds only in-frame clones and misses some; the assay was immunoSEQ multiplex PCR. The table lists 80,000 to 100,000 clones, around 90% of them singletons. Sequencing input: peripheral blood. These receptors were collected from a man aged 50-60 years with COVID-19, enrolled during active disease. Each CDR3 is given without its conserved first and last residue. Each record gives: J gene, V gene, clone size, CDR3 protein. Clone size appears in some rows only: once, few, many, or a class for an expanded clone.

J gene: TRBJ2-5; V gene: TRBV11-2; clone size: -; CDR3 protein: ASSLQVTQY
J gene: TRBJ2-5; V gene: TRBV5-1; clone size: -; CDR3 protein: ASSLAVTRTEQETQY
J gene: TRBJ2-2; V gene: TRBV5-4; clone size: -; CDR3 protein: ASSSPSSGAAPGELF
J gene: TRBJ1-1; V gene: TRBV28; clone size: once; CDR3 protein: ASSPAGRTEAF
J gene: TRBJ1-3; V gene: TRBV28; clone size: -; CDR3 protein: ASSGGAYRGNTIY
J gene: TRBJ1-4; V gene: TRBV2; clone size: -; CDR3 protein: ASRIQTTNEKLF
J gene: TRBJ2-3; V gene: TRBV5-4; clone size: -; CDR3 protein: ASSLRLAGGTDTQY
J gene: TRBJ2-1; V gene: TRBV28; clone size: -; CDR3 protein: ASSPPPTSGEAIMNEQF
J gene: TRBJ2-3; V gene: TRBV7-6; clone size: -; CDR3 protein: ASSLGLLRTSTDTQY
J gene: TRBJ1-2; V gene: TRBV3-1/TRBV3-2; clone size: -; CDR3 protein: ASSQENRGSGYGYT
J gene: TRBJ2-3; V gene: TRBV5-1; clone size: -; CDR3 protein: ASSLGSSGGTDTQY
J gene: TRBJ2-1; V gene: TRBV18; clone size: -; CDR3 protein: ASSPDSNEQF
J gene: TRBJ1-6; V gene: TRBV11-2; clone size: -; CDR3 protein: ASSYGTGGASPLH
J gene: TRBJ1-1; V gene: TRBV6-5; clone size: once; CDR3 protein: ASSNLPGLPIKAF
J gene: TRBJ2-2; V gene: TRBV5-1; clone size: -; CDR3 protein: ASTQGTGNTGELF
J gene: TRBJ1-5; V gene: TRBV7-9; clone size: -; CDR3 protein: ASSLGAGGSQPQH
J gene: TRBJ2-7; V gene: TRBV21-1; clone size: -; CDR3 protein: ARRGNEQY
J gene: TRBJ2-4; V gene: TRBV13; clone size: -; CDR3 protein: ASSLVQDIQY
J gene: TRBJ2-7; V gene: TRBV12-3/TRBV12-4; clone size: -; CDR3 protein: ASSFGTVRY